The clone carrying this T cell receptor (beta chain) was recorded many times. Antigen unknown. RNA transcripts served as the template for amplifying TCR beta CDR3 regions. First-round RT-PCR of the TCR CDR3 relied on the HTBI primer set. TCRdb used MiXCR to reprocess the multiplex PCR reads, holding one entry per CDR3 protein. The sample carries 390,000 or so distinct CDR3 sequences, approximately 14% recorded once. Germline-derived CDR1 and CDR2 are KGHSH and LQKENI. V lost 6 bases, J lost 5 bases, and 13 bases lay in between. The CDR3 loop spans 13 amino acids. These data come from a study of T cells in Graves' hyperthyroidism and ophthalmopathy. The overall study: Peripheral blood was taken when the disease was first diagnosed, before any treatment began. Points from the study as a whole: Ophthalmopathy and stable hyperthyroidism were separated by a 13 V-J model.

Diagnoses rested on clinical symptoms, serum thyroxine and TRAb, thyroid ultrasound and orbital computed tomography. PBMCs were sourced from roughly 9.1 ml fresh peripheral blood. The genes are TRBV18 and TRBJ2-5; D possibly corresponds to TRBD2 (5 bases). This clonotype was sampled from a young man with Graves' ophthalmopathy. The material sequenced was blood. CDR3 in DNA: TGTGCCAGCTCCTCCGGGGAGTGGGAGACCCAGTACTTC. Its translation: CASSSGEWETQYF.